This TCR beta chain was obtained from a study of identical twins. Whole-study findings and limits: In zero-insertion analyses, partial confounding could arise from invariant MAIT and iNKT cells.

Everyone who donated was a healthy Caucasian. MiXCR, applied by TCRdb to the 5' RACE reads, yields one record per CDR3 protein. The sample yields some 240,000 distinct CDR3 sequences, about 8.5% seen once. The CDR3 consists of 14 residues. Germline CDR1 and CDR2: MDHEN and SYDVKM. V dropped 5 bases and J dropped 6 bases, with 14 bases sitting between them. About this clonotype itself: No antigen is known for it.

The same data also contributed to another study, on yellow fever vaccine responses in identical twins. That work adds: Twins' vaccine T cell response reportedly gave the appearance of partial convergence and partial personalization.

The sequence came from a woman younger than 30 in good health. The sequencing sample was made of CD8+ T cells sorted from blood. The V and J genes are TRBV28 and TRBJ2-1; D not resolved. The CDR3 nucleotides are TGTGCCAGCAGTCGGCTTTCCAGGAGCAATGAGCAGTTCTTC. Its translation is CASSRLSRSNEQFF.